The rows below give T cell receptor beta chains drawn from one sample of a study of shared clonotypes between healthy human individuals. Sequencing used immunoSEQ multiplex PCR; TCRdb keeps in-frame clones, though not all of them. Counted here are 2 million to 2.5 million clones, just under 95% occurring once; the ten biggest clones make up 0.37%. The material sequenced was naive CD4+ T cells from PBMCs. The receptors here all came from a man between 18 and 35 years old in good health. Some clones in this sample may be carry-over from other donors' samples. CDR3s include the opening cysteine and the closing phenylalanine or tryptophan. The order of the fields is D gene, clone size, J gene, V gene, CDR3 DNA, CDR3 protein. D genes are given only for firm matches. Only part of the rows carry a size: once, few, many, or a class if the clone is expanded.

D: TRBD2
size: -
J: TRBJ2-3
V: TRBV5-4
DNA: TGTGCCAGCAGCTTGGCGGCGGGAGGTGGCACAGATACGCAGTATTTT
CDR3: CASSLAAGGGTDTQYF

D: -
size: -
J: TRBJ2-5
V: TRBV7-9
DNA: TGTGCCAGCAATTCTCTAGCGACTCAAGAGACCCAGTACTTC
CDR3: CASNSLATQETQYF

D: TRBD1
size: -
J: TRBJ2-2
V: TRBV9
DNA: TGTGCCAGCACCCTGACAGGGACCTATTTGACCGGGGAGCTGTTTTTT
CDR3: CASTLTGTYLTGELFF

D: -
size: -
J: TRBJ1-2
V: TRBV10-3
DNA: TGTGCCATCAGTCCTGAAACTACAGGGTCCTATGGCTACACCTTC
CDR3: CAISPETTGSYGYTF

D: TRBD2
size: -
J: TRBJ2-3
V: TRBV5-1
DNA: TGCGCCAGCAGTCCGACTAGCGGATACACAGATACGCAGTATTTT
CDR3: CASSPTSGYTDTQYF

D: TRBD1
size: -
J: TRBJ2-7
V: TRBV7-2
DNA: TGTGCCAGCAGCCCGATCCGGGACAGGGCCCCCGAGCAGTACTTC
CDR3: CASSPIRDRAPEQYF

D: -
size: -
J: TRBJ2-7
V: TRBV7-9
DNA: TGTGCCAGCAGGACAGCCCGGGACACCTACGAGCAGTACTTC
CDR3: CASRTARDTYEQYF

D: -
size: -
J: TRBJ1-2
V: TRBV5-1
DNA: TGCGCCAGCAGCTTCGAACCGGGGACCTATGGCTACACCTTC
CDR3: CASSFEPGTYGYTF

D: -
size: once
J: TRBJ2-1
V: TRBV28
DNA: TGTGCCAGCAGTGTGACAGTCTGGGAGCAGTTCTTC
CDR3: CASSVTVWEQFF

D: TRBD1
size: -
J: TRBJ2-7
V: TRBV30
DNA: TGTGCCTGGAGTCCCCTGACAGGGACCTCCTACGAGCAGTACTTC
CDR3: CAWSPLTGTSYEQYF

D: -
size: -
J: TRBJ1-2
V: TRBV14
DNA: TGTGCCAGCAGCCAGGGGACCAACTATGGCTACACCTTC
CDR3: CASSQGTNYGYTF

D: TRBD1
size: -
J: TRBJ1-2
V: TRBV27
DNA: TGTGCCAGCACTACAGGGGGCGTGATGGGCTACACCTTC
CDR3: CASTTGGVMGYTF

D: TRBD1
size: -
J: TRBJ2-7
V: TRBV28
DNA: TGTGCCAGCAGCCAGGGACAGGCTAGCTCCTACGAGCAGTACTTC
CDR3: CASSQGQASSYEQYF

D: -
size: -
J: TRBJ1-2
V: TRBV19
DNA: TGTGCCAGTAGTATAAGTAGGAACTATGGCTACACCTTC
CDR3: CASSISRNYGYTF

D: -
size: -
J: TRBJ1-5
V: TRBV28
DNA: TGTGCCGGCTCCGGGGGGGGCAATCAGCCCCAGCATTTT
CDR3: CAGSGGGNQPQHF

D: -
size: -
J: TRBJ1-4
V: TRBV7-9
DNA: TGTGCCAGCAGCTTAGGCTCTCCCTGGAAGGAGGATGAAAAACTGTTTTTT
CDR3: CASSLGSPWKEDEKLFF

D: -
size: -
J: TRBJ1-5
V: TRBV18
DNA: TGTGCCAGCTCATTGCGCGGCCGCCTAGATCAGCCCCAGCATTTT
CDR3: CASSLRGRLDQPQHF

D: TRBD2
size: -
J: TRBJ2-1
V: TRBV9
DNA: TGTGCCAGCAGCGTAGGCTCGGGAGGGCCGTGGTATGAGCAGTTCTTC
CDR3: CASSVGSGGPWYEQFF

D: -
size: -
J: TRBJ1-1
V: TRBV18
DNA: TGTGCCAGCTCGCAACGAGGGGACACTGAAGCTTTCTTT
CDR3: CASSQRGDTEAFF

D: -
size: few
J: TRBJ1-5
V: TRBV19
DNA: TGTGCCAGTAGTCCTAGACAGAATCAGCCCCAGCATTTT
CDR3: CASSPRQNQPQHF

D: -
size: -
J: TRBJ2-2
V: TRBV19
DNA: TGTGCCAGTAGTATTCCGGTCATTACCGGGGAGCTGTTTTTT
CDR3: CASSIPVITGELFF

D: -
size: few
J: TRBJ1-1
V: TRBV7-3
DNA: TGTGCCAGCAGCCAACAGGAGAACACTGAAGCTTTCTTT
CDR3: CASSQQENTEAFF

D: -
size: -
J: TRBJ2-7
V: TRBV7-3
DNA: TGTGCCAGCAGCTTAACTGGTAGCGGAACCTACGAGCAGTACTTC
CDR3: CASSLTGSGTYEQYF

D: -
size: -
J: TRBJ2-1
V: TRBV5-1
DNA: TGCGCCAGCAGCTTGGGAATGCTAGCTGAGCAGTTCTTC
CDR3: CASSLGMLAEQFF

D: -
size: once
J: TRBJ2-1
V: TRBV11-2
DNA: TGTGCCAGCAGCTCGGGTCTTGGCACTGAGCAGTTCTTC
CDR3: CASSSGLGTEQFF

D: -
size: once
J: TRBJ1-4
V: TRBV27
DNA: TGTGCCAGCAGTCTTCTCCGAGGGCCTCCCGAAAAACTGTTTTTT
CDR3: CASSLLRGPPEKLFF

D: -
size: -
J: TRBJ2-5
V: TRBV20-1
DNA: TGCAGTGCCCAGAAGCAAGAGACCCAGTACTTC
CDR3: CSAQKQETQYF

D: -
size: -
J: TRBJ2-4
V: TRBV5-4
DNA: TGTGCCAGCAGCGCGAACAGGGAGGACATTCAGTACTTC
CDR3: CASSANREDIQYF

D: -
size: -
J: TRBJ1-1
V: TRBV5-1
DNA: TGCGCCAGCAGCTTGCTTGGGGTAGGGACTGAAGCTTTCTTT
CDR3: CASSLLGVGTEAFF

D: TRBD1
size: -
J: TRBJ1-3
V: TRBV9
DNA: TGTGCCAGCAGCCCAAGGACAGGATATTCAGGAAACACCATATATTTT
CDR3: CASSPRTGYSGNTIYF

D: -
size: -
J: TRBJ2-7
V: TRBV11-2
DNA: TGTGCCAGCAGCTTTAGACGGGACATTCGGTCATACGAGCAGTACTTC
CDR3: CASSFRRDIRSYEQYF

D: TRBD2
size: -
J: TRBJ2-7
V: TRBV4-1
DNA: TGCGCCAGCAGCCAAGGGACTAGCGGGAGTGGGGAATCCTACGAGCAGTACTTC
CDR3: CASSQGTSGSGESYEQYF

D: -
size: -
J: TRBJ2-7
V: TRBV20-1
DNA: TGCAGTGCGTTTGGCAGGGTCGAGCAGTACTTC
CDR3: CSAFGRVEQYF

D: -
size: -
J: TRBJ1-3
V: TRBV14
DNA: TGTGCCAGCAGCCAACCGGACCGAACCCACTCTTCTGGAAACACCATATATTTT
CDR3: CASSQPDRTHSSGNTIYF

D: TRBD1
size: -
J: TRBJ1-1
V: TRBV7-8
DNA: TGTGCCAGCAGCCTCCACCCCGACAGGGATGAGGATGAAGCTTTCTTT
CDR3: CASSLHPDRDEDEAFF

D: -
size: once
J: TRBJ2-4
V: TRBV23-1
DNA: TGCGCCAGCAGTCACCATATTATTACCAAAAACATTCAGTACTTC
CDR3: CASSHHIITKNIQYF

D: TRBD2
size: -
J: TRBJ2-3
V: TRBV28
DNA: TGTGCCAGCAGTTTGCACGGGGGGATGGCGGGACTAGCGTCTAGCACAGATACGCAGTATTTT
CDR3: CASSLHGGMAGLASSTDTQYF

D: -
size: -
J: TRBJ2-4
V: TRBV27
DNA: TGTGCCAGCAGTCCCGCCCAAGTACTAGCCAAAAACATTCAGTACTTC
CDR3: CASSPAQVLAKNIQYF

D: TRBD2
size: -
J: TRBJ2-2
V: TRBV7-9
DNA: TGTGCCAGCAGCTTCGGGACTAGCGGGAGCTCCGGGGAGCTGTTTTTT
CDR3: CASSFGTSGSSGELFF

D: TRBD2
size: -
J: TRBJ2-1
V: TRBV28
DNA: TGTGCCAGCAGTCTCAGGCTAGCGGGAGGGCTCCACAATGAGCAGTTCTTC
CDR3: CASSLRLAGGLHNEQFF

D: -
size: -
J: TRBJ2-1
V: TRBV5-4
DNA: TGTGCCAGCAGCTTAGAAACAGGGAGGGGACATGAGCAGTTCTTC
CDR3: CASSLETGRGHEQFF

D: -
size: -
J: TRBJ2-5
V: TRBV11-2
DNA: TGTGCCAGCAGCTCGGTCAGGCGAAACCAAGAGACCCAGTACTTC
CDR3: CASSSVRRNQETQYF